The clone carrying this T cell receptor (beta chain) showed up just a few times. Its antigen is unknown. TCRdb itself ran the reads through MiXCR, one entry per CDR3 protein. The sample consists of under 350,000 distinct CDR3 sequences, 9.5% of them appearing once. The sample is drawn from a study of T cell repertoires in cytomegalovirus infection. Study in general: Public TCR beta signatures marked donors with CMV infection and the matching HLA. Study outcomes and limitations: Accumulated public TCR beta family frequency recognized individuals carrying CMV together with the relevant HLA.

This CDR3 is built from 13 residues. From germline, CDR1 is SQVTM and CDR2 ANQGSEA. Trimming cost V 3 bases and J 5 bases, with 10 bases left between them. The source is a human donor in good health (CMV status not recorded). Some clones in this sample may be carry-over from other donors' samples. The sample consisted of PBMCs. The V call is TRBV29-1, the J call TRBJ1-4; D not resolved. This CDR3 reads CSVDPGSNEKLFF. The DNA for the CDR3 is TGCAGCGTTGATCCGGGCTCGAATGAAAAACTGTTTTTT.